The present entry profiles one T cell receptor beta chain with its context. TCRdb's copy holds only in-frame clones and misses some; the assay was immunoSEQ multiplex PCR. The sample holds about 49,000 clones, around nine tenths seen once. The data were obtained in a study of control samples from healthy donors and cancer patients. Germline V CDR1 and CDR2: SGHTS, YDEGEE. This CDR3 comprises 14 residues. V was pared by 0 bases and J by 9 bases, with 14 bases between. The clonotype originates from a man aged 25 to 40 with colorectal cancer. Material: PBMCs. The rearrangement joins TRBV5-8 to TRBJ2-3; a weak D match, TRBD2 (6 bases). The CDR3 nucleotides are TGTGCCAGCAGCTTGGTGGGTGGGGCGGGGACGCAGTATTTT. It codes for CASSLVGGAGTQYF.